One sample yielded the 25 T cell receptor beta chains listed below, sequenced in a study of T cell responses to AZD1222 COVID-19 vaccine. Libraries were prepared by immunoSEQ multiplex PCR; TCRdb keeps only in-frame clonotypes and omits some of them. The sample yields approximately 170,000 clones, roughly 94% seen once. This sample comprised peripheral blood, obtained 28 days after the second AZD1222 dose. Receptors were obtained from an adult who received the AZD1222 COVID-19 vaccine.

The gene calls are TRBV7-2 and TRBJ1-2; D is unresolved. CDR1 and CDR2 (germline): SGHTA, FQGNSA. Deletions cut 1 base from V and 4 bases from J, with 10 bases between. This CDR3 comprises 14 residues. CDR3 sequence reads: CASSLVRQIYGYTF. The CDR3 DNA is TGTGCCAGCAGCTTAGTGCGGCAGATCTATGGCTACACCTTC.

The V call is TRBV6-1, the J call TRBJ1-5; D unresolved. The V end lost 0 bases, the J end lost 5 bases, and 5 bases lay between the germline ends. Per the germline V gene, CDR1 is MNHNS and CDR2 is SASEGT. CDR3 size: 13 residues. CDR3 residues: CASSEAWYQPQHF. CDR3 in DNA: TGTGCCAGCAGTGAAGCCTGGTATCAGCCCCAGCATTTT.

The V and J genes are TRBV6-1 and TRBJ1-1; the D gene is possibly TRBD1 (6 bases). V lost 0 bases, J lost 12 bases, and 17 bases lay in between. The CDR3 runs to 14 residues. Germline lookup yields CDR1 MNHNS and CDR2 SASEGT. The CDR3 here is CASSEARGQGPPFF. The CDR3 DNA follows: TGTGCCAGCAGTGAAGCGCGGGGGCAGGGGCCTCCTTTCTTT.

The chain employs TRBV10-3 and TRBJ1-1, with 8 nucleotides matching TRBD1. CDR3 length: 13 amino acids. J lost 3 bases, V lost 6 bases, and 3 bases had no gene match. Looked up from germline, CDR1 is ENHRY and CDR2 is SYGVKD. CDR3 nucleotides: TGTGCCATCAGGCTGGGACAGGACACTGAAGCTTTCTTT. This gives the protein CAIRLGQDTEAFF.

This clone was recorded once. This sequence joins TRBV6-5 and TRBJ1-1; no clear D gene. CDR1 is MNHEY and CDR2 is SVGAGI in the germline V gene. V dropped 7 bases and J dropped 0 bases, with 15 bases sitting between them. The length of the CDR3 is 15 residues. The CDR3 sequence: CASNGPDEMNTEAFF. The CDR3, as DNA: TGTGCCAGCAATGGGCCAGACGAGATGAACACTGAAGCTTTCTTT.

This clone has just a few counts. This chain links TRBV14 with TRBJ2-3; TRBD2 is a possible D gene (6 bases). This CDR3 has 16 amino acids. V dropped 0 bases and J dropped 3 bases, with 13 bases sitting between them. The germline CDR1 and CDR2 sequences are SGHDN and FVKESK. The CDR3 DNA follows: TGTGCCAGCAGCCAAGATCGGGGGATACAAACAGATACGCAGTATTTT. Protein product: CASSQDRGIQTDTQYF. Together with reference TRBV14 and TRBJ2-3, the CDR3 gives the full variable domain: EAGVTQFPSHSVIEKGQTVTLRCDPISGHDNLYWYRRVMGKEIKFLLHFVKESKQDESGMPNNRFLAERTGGTYSTLKVQPAELEDSGVYFCASSQDRGIQTDTQYFGPGTRLTVL.

V is TRBV10-2 and J is TRBJ1-1; D is ambiguous. The CDR3 has 16 amino acids. CDR1 is WSHSY and CDR2 is SAAADI in the germline V gene. V was clipped by 3 bases and J by 2 bases, with 16 bases between them. CDR3 in DNA: TGCGCCAGCAGTGACTCAAGGCAGACATCTAACACTGAAGCTTTCTTT. This codes for CASSDSRQTSNTEAFF.

This clone was seen only a few times. The V call is TRBV2, the J call TRBJ2-2; TRBD2 aligns across 7 bases. Germline V gene data show CDR1 as SNHLY and CDR2 as FYNNEI. V shed 8 bases, J shed 2 bases, and the junction held 5 bases outside the gene matches. There are 14 residues in the CDR3. In DNA form, the CDR3 reads TGTGCCAGCTTCTCGGGGGGAAACACCGGGGAGCTGTTTTTT. Residues: CASFSGGNTGELFF.

V is TRBV9 and J is TRBJ2-7; 9 bases agree with TRBD2. This CDR3 has 17 residues. Germline V CDR1 and CDR2: SGDLS, YYNGEE. The J segment lost 2 bases and the V segment lost 0 bases, leaving 9 bases of the junction unmatched. The CDR3 DNA reads TGTGCCAGCAGCGTAGTAGAAGCGGGGGGACTTACCTACGAGCAGTACTTC. Protein sequence: CASSVVEAGGLTYEQYF.

V gene TRBV11-2 combines with J gene TRBJ2-1; D remains unclear. V was trimmed by 1 base and J by 7 bases, leaving 11 bases between them. The CDR3 runs 14 residues. Germline V gene lookup returns CDR1 SGHAT and CDR2 FQNNGV. Written as DNA, the CDR3 is TGTGCCAGCAGCTTAGGACCCGTTGGAAATGAGCAGTTCTTC. Translated: CASSLGPVGNEQFF. Full variable domain (rest looked up from reference TRBV11-2 and TRBJ2-1): EAGVAQSPRYKIIEKRQSVAFWCNPISGHATLYWYQQILGQGPKLLIQFQNNGVVDDSQLPKDRFSAERLKGVDSTLKIQPAKLEDSAVYLCASSLGPVGNEQFFGPGTRLTVL.

The chain employs TRBV5-1 and TRBJ1-2; D might be TRBD1 (5 bases). The germline gives CDR1 SGHRS, CDR2 YFSETQ. V lost 4 bases, J lost 3 bases, and 13 bases lay in between. The CDR3 covers 14 residues. The CDR3 reads CASSPAGKDYGYTF. Here the CDR3 DNA reads TGCGCCAGCAGCCCAGCAGGGAAGGACTATGGCTACACCTTC.

This chain connects TRBV12-3 or TRBV12-4 to TRBJ1-1, with D perhaps matching TRBD1 (6 bases). The CDR3 runs to 12 residues. V shed 6 bases and J shed 9 bases, with 14 bases lying between them. This CDR3 reads CASRDYRDQAFF. The CDR3 coding sequence is TGTGCCAGCAGAGACTACAGGGACCAAGCTTTCTTT.

The chain couples TRBV7-2 to TRBJ1-6; D uncertain. The CDR3 consists of 15 residues. Germline CDR1 is SGHTA and CDR2 is FQGNSA. With 0 bases removed from V and 4 bases from J, the gap between germline ends came to 7 bases. CDR3: CASSLALGYNSPLHF. Here the CDR3 DNA reads TGTGCCAGCAGCTTAGCGCTAGGATATAATTCACCCCTCCACTTT.

The chain's CDR3 is CAITPGRRTDTQYF. The CDR3 DNA is TGTGCCATCACCCCAGGCAGACGCACAGATACGCAGTATTTT. The rearrangement links TRBV10-3 to TRBJ2-3; no reliable D call. This CDR3 has 14 amino acids. The V and J ends lost 7 bases and 1 base respectively, with 12 bases between them. Germline assignment: CDR1 ENHRY and CDR2 SYGVKD.

The chain employs TRBV27 and TRBJ1-1; D remains unclear. The V gene lost 6 bases and the J gene lost 2 bases, with 13 bases spanning the gap. This CDR3 is built from 14 residues. Germline CDR1 MNHEY, CDR2 SMNVEV (reference sequence). CDR3 coding DNA: TGTGCCAGCAGCCGATTCCAACTAAACACTGAAGCTTTCTTT. It encodes CASSRFQLNTEAFF.

The chain joins TRBV7-3 to TRBJ1-2; 9 nucleotides agree with TRBD1. Trimming took 5 bases from V and 7 from J; bases not matched to a gene: 5. The CDR3 runs to 13 residues. CDR1 is SGHTA, CDR2 FQGTGA, per germline. This chain's CDR3 is CASSPGQGTGYTF. The CDR3 bases are TGTGCCAGCAGCCCCGGACAGGGGACTGGCTACACCTTC.

V and J are TRBV5-4 and TRBJ1-1; no definite D call. This CDR3 comprises 13 residues. Trimming took off 2 bases at V and 0 bases at J, with 5 bases between the two ends. Germline loops: CDR1 SGHNT, CDR2 YYREEE (reference sequence). Here the CDR3 reads CASSLPLNTEAFF. CDR3 coding DNA: TGTGCCAGCAGCTTACCGTTGAACACTGAAGCTTTCTTT.

The J gene is TRBJ2-5, the V gene TRBV30; D not certain. Trimming pared 0 bases from V and 7 bases from J, leaving 6 bases between. The CDR3 loop spans 11 amino acids. From germline, CDR1 is GTSNPN and CDR2 SVGIG (reference sequence). In nucleotides, the CDR3 is TGTGCCTGGAGTGTAATCGCGACCCAGTACTTC. This codes for CAWSVIATQYF.

The gene calls are TRBV5-6 and TRBJ1-6; tentatively, D is TRBD1 (5 bases). Germline CDR1 SGHDT, CDR2 YYEEEE. The CDR3 consists of 15 residues. Trimming stripped 1 base from V and 6 bases from J, with 11 bases between. CDR3 DNA sequence: TGTGCCAGCAGCTTGCTCAGGGCTACTAATTCACCCCTCCACTTT. It translates to CASSLLRATNSPLHF.

The J gene is TRBJ1-2, the V gene TRBV25-1, with D maybe TRBD1 (5 bases). Germline V gene lookup returns CDR1 MGHDK and CDR2 SYGVNS. The CDR3 loop spans 15 amino acids. V lost 3 bases, J lost 2 bases, and 13 bases lay in between. The CDR3 sequence: CASSDGGRLNYGYTF. CDR3 nucleotide sequence: TGTGCCAGCAGTGATGGGGGGAGACTAAACTATGGCTACACCTTC.

CDR3 in amino acids: CASSYQMNTEAFF. For the CDR3, the DNA is TGTGCCAGCAGTTATCAAATGAACACTGAAGCTTTCTTT. V is TRBV6-5 and J is TRBJ1-1; D unclear. Per germline, CDR1 MNHEY and CDR2 SVGAGI. The CDR3 contains 13 residues. V gave up 3 bases and J gave up 0 bases, with 5 bases separating them.

The chain recombines TRBV18 with TRBJ1-1; possible D gene TRBD1, 5 bases. Trimming stripped 3 bases from V and 4 bases from J, with 15 bases between. The CDR3 is 15 amino acids. Germline V gene data show CDR1 as KGHSH and CDR2 as LQKENI. In DNA, the CDR3 is TGTGCCAGCTCACCGCGCAGGGAAGCGGGCACTGAAGCTTTCTTT. Translation: CASSPRREAGTEAFF.

This clone was counted between two and nine times. J is TRBJ2-7 and V is TRBV10-3, with D perhaps TRBD1 (5 bases). The CDR3 is 15 residues long. Looked up from germline, CDR1 is ENHRY and CDR2 is SYGVKD. The ends were cut back, 3 bases at V and 0 bases at J, with 12 bases in the middle. CDR3 nucleotides: TGTGCCATCAGTGACGCCAAACAGGTCTCCTACGAGCAGTACTTC. Protein product: CAISDAKQVSYEQYF.

This clone was observed once. This chain joins TRBV19 and TRBJ2-1; D is possibly TRBD2 (5 bases). V shed 0 bases and J shed 5 bases, with 17 bases lying between them. The CDR3 loop spans 17 amino acids. Germline-derived CDR1 and CDR2 are LNHDA and SQIVND (reference sequence). CDR3 in DNA: TGTGCCAGTAGTATAGATCTATGGTCGGGGTTTGACAATGAGCAGTTCTTC. It is translated as CASSIDLWSGFDNEQFF.

The chain combines TRBV7-9 with TRBJ2-3, with D uncertain. CDR3 length: 12 residues. Germline assignment: CDR1 SEHNR and CDR2 FQNEAQ (reference sequence). V lost 1 base and J 6 bases, leaving 5 bases between the germline ends. The DNA for the CDR3 is TGTGCCAGCAGCTTAGAGGATGATACGCAGTATTTT. Encoded protein: CASSLEDDTQYF.